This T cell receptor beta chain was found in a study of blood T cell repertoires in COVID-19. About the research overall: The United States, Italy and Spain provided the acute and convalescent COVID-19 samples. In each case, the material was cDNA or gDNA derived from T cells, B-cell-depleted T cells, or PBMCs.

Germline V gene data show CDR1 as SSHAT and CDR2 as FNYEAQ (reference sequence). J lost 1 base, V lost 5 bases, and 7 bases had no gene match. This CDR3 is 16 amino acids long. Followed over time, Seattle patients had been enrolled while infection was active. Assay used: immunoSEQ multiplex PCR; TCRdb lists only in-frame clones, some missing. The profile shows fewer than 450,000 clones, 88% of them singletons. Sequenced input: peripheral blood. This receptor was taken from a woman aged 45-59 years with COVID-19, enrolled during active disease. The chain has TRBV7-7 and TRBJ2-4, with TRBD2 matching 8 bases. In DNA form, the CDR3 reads TGTGCCAGCAGCCCCCTGGTAGCGGGGGCCAAAAACATTCAGTACTTC. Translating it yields CASSPLVAGAKNIQYF.